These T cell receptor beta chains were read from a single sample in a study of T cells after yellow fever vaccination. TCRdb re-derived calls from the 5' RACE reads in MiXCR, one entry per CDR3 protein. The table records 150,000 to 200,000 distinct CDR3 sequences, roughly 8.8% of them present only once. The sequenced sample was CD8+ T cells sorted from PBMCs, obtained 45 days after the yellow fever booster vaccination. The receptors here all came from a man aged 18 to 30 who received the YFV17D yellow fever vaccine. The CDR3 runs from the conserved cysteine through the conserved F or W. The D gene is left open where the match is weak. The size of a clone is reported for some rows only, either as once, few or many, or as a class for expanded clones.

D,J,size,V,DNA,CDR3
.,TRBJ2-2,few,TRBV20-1,TGCAGTTGCCCGCACAAGAACACCGGGGAGCTGTTTTTT,CSCPHKNTGELFF
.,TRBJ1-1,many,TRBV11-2,TGTGCCAGCAGCTTAGATTTGGCATCTGAAGCTTTCTTT,CASSLDLASEAFF
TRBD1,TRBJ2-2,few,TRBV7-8,TGTGCCAGCAGCGCACGACAGGGACCCACCGGGGAGCTGTTTTTT,CASSARQGPTGELFF
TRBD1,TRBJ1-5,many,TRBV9,TGTGCCAGCAGCGGACAGGGTTTCGGTAATCAGCCCCAGCATTTT,CASSGQGFGNQPQHF
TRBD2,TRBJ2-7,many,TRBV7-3,TGTGCCAGCAGCTTAATGTATTACGGCGGGGGCTCCTACGAGCAGTACTTC,CASSLMYYGGGSYEQYF
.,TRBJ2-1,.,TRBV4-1,TGCGCCAGCAGCCCCCTGGTAGGGGGCTACAATGAGCAGTTCTTC,CASSPLVGGYNEQFF
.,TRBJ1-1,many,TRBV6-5,TGTGCCAGCAGTCCCCGGGGGGTTCAGACTGAAGCTTTCTTT,CASSPRGVQTEAFF
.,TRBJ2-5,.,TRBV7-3,TGTGCCAGCAGCCCCTTGGGGGGGCAGGAGACCCAGTACTTC,CASSPLGGQETQYF
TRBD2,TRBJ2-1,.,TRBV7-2,TGTGCCAGCAGCTTAGCGCTAGGGACTAGCGGGCGATACAATGAGCAGTTCTTC,CASSLALGTSGRYNEQFF
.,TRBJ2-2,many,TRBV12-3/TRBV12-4,TGTGCCAGCAGTGGACCGGAGACCGGGGAGCTGTTTTTT,CASSGPETGELFF
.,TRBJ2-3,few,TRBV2,TGTGCCAGCAAAAGCACAGATACGCAGTATTTT,CASKSTDTQYF
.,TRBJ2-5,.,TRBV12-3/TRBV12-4,TGTGCCAGCAGTTTCCCCTTTAATAATGCTGAGACCCAGTACTTC,CASSFPFNNAETQYF
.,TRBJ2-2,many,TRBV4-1,TGCGCCAGCAGCCCACAAGGAGGTGCGGACCCCACCGGGGAGCTGTTTTTT,CASSPQGGADPTGELFF
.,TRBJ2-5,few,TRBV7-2,TGTGCCAGCAGCCCTCGGGACGGAGGACAAGAGACCCAGTACTTC,CASSPRDGGQETQYF
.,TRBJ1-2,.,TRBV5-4,TGTGCCAGCAGCTTGGAAGTCTCTAACTATGGCTACACCTTC,CASSLEVSNYGYTF
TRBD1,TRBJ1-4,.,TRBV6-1,TGTGCCAGCAGTATGGGACAGGGAAATGAAAAACTGTTTTTT,CASSMGQGNEKLFF
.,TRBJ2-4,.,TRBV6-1,TGTGCCAGCACCTCCTACCCGCAAATAGCCAAAAACATTCAGTACTTC,CASTSYPQIAKNIQYF
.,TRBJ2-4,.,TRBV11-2,TGTGCCAGCAGCTTCATTGGTAGCATGGGGGACATTCAGTACTTC,CASSFIGSMGDIQYF
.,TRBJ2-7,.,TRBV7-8,TGTGCCAGCAGCTCAATGGGACAAATGGGAGAGCAGTACTTC,CASSSMGQMGEQYF
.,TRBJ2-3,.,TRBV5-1,TGCGCCAGCCGTATAGCGCGGATCACAGATACGCAGTATTTT,CASRIARITDTQYF
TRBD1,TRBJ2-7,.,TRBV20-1,TGCAGTGCCACAGGGGCAAACTCCTACGAGCAGTACTTC,CSATGANSYEQYF
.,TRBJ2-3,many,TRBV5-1,TGCGCCAGCAGCTTGCGTGGGCGCCCCAGCACAGATACGCAGTATTTT,CASSLRGRPSTDTQYF
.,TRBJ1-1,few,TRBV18,TGTGCCAGCTCACCACCGACGCCAGAAGCTTTCTTT,CASSPPTPEAFF
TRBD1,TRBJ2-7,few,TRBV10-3,TGTGCCATCGGACAGGCCCGCGAGCAGTACTTC,CAIGQAREQYF
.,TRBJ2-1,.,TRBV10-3,TGTGCCCCTCTCGGTAATGAGCAGTTCTTC,CAPLGNEQFF
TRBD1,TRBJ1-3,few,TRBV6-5,TGTGCCAGCAGTTACGGAACAGGGGCGGTAGGAAACACCATATATTTT,CASSYGTGAVGNTIYF
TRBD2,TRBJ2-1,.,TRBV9,TGTGCCAGCAGCGTCAAAAGCGGGGAGTACAATGAGCACTTCTTC,CASSVKSGEYNEHFF
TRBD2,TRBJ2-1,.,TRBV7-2,TGTGCCAGCAGCTCACCTAGCGGGGGGGCTGGGTCCTACAATGAGCAGTTCTTC,CASSSPSGGAGSYNEQFF
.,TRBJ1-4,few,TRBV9,TGTGCCAGCAGCCCCTCACGGGGTGAAAAACTGTTTTTT,CASSPSRGEKLFF
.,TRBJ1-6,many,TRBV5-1,TGCGCCAGCAGTCTCGACAATTCACCCCTCCACTTT,CASSLDNSPLHF
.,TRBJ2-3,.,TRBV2,TGTGCCAGCAGGGCTGGGACCCTTAGGGGCGATACGCAGTATTTT,CASRAGTLRGDTQYF
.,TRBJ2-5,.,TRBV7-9,TGTGCCAGCAGCACCGGGGAGACCCAGTACTTC,CASSTGETQYF
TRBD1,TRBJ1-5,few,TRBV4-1,TGCGCCAGCAGCCAAGATCGGGACAGGGCGGATCAGCCCCAGCATTTT,CASSQDRDRADQPQHF
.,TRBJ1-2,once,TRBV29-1,TGCAGCGTTTCGGACGACACGTCGCTCTATGGCTACACCTTC,CSVSDDTSLYGYTF
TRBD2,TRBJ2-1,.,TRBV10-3,TGTGCCATCAGTGAACGCGTAGCGGGCATGATGAGCTCCTACAATGAGCAGTTCTTC,CAISERVAGMMSSYNEQFF
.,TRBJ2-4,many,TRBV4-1,TGCGCCAGCAGCCAAAGGGGCTCTATCACCCCGGGAGCCAAAAACATTCAGTACTTC,CASSQRGSITPGAKNIQYF
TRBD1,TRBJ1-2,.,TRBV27,TGTGCCAGCAGTCCCCGGACAGGGGCTAACTATGGCTACACCTTC,CASSPRTGANYGYTF
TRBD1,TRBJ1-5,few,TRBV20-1,TGCAGTGCTAGAGATCCGACAGGGCCCTTTAGCAATCAGCCCCAGCATTTT,CSARDPTGPFSNQPQHF
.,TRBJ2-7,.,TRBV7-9,TGTGCCAGCAGCTTAGCGGGGGACGAGCAGTACTTC,CASSLAGDEQYF
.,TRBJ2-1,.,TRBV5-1,TGCGCCAGCAGCTTGGCCCGTGATGTTACCCACAATGAGCAGTTCTTC,CASSLARDVTHNEQFF
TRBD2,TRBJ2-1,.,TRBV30,TGTGCCAGTCGGGGGAGGGCCAACTACAATGAGCAGTTCTTC,CASRGRANYNEQFF
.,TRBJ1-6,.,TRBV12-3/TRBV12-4,TGTGCCAGCAGCCAGGGGCTAGGTAATTCACCCCTCCACTTT,CASSQGLGNSPLHF
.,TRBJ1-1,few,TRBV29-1,TGCAGCGTGACCTATATGAACACTGAAGCTTTCTTT,CSVTYMNTEAFF
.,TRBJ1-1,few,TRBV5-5,TGTGCCAGCAGCTTGATGGTTGAAGCTTTCTTT,CASSLMVEAFF
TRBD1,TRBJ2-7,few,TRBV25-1,TGTGCCAGCAGCAGGGGGATTTACGAGCAGTACTTC,CASSRGIYEQYF
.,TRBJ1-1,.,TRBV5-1,TGCGCCAGCAGCCCTGAGGGGACAAACTCCAACACTGAAGCTTTCTTT,CASSPEGTNSNTEAFF
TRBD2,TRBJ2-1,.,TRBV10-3,TGTGCCATCAGTGTGTGGACTAGCGGGGGGGCCTATGAGCAGTTCTTC,CAISVWTSGGAYEQFF
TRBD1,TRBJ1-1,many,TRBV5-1,TGCGCCAGCAGCCGAACGACAGGGTACTCGAACACTGAAGCTTTCTTT,CASSRTTGYSNTEAFF
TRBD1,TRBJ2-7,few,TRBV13,TGTGCCAGCAGCCCTAGGGGACAGACGTTTAACCACGAGCAGTACTTC,CASSPRGQTFNHEQYF
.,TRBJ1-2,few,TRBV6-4,TGTGCCAGCAGTCCCGGGTCCCCGGAGGATGGCTACACCTTC,CASSPGSPEDGYTF
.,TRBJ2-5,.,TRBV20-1,TGCAGTGCTAGAGATCAAAGCAGGGTGTGGGAGACCCAGTACTTC,CSARDQSRVWETQYF
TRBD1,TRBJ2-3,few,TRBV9,TGTGCCAGCAGCGCTTACAGGGGGTCCACGGATACGCAGTATTTT,CASSAYRGSTDTQYF
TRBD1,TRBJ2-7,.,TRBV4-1,TGCGCCAGCAGCCGAGGACAGGTTCAAGTCTACGAGCAGTACTTC,CASSRGQVQVYEQYF
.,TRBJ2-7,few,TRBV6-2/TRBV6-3,TGTGCCAGCAGCCTAGGGGACCTTCAGTACTTC,CASSLGDLQYF
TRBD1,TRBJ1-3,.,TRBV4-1,TGCGCCAGCAGCCAGATAGGGGGCCGCTCTGGAAACACCATATATTTT,CASSQIGGRSGNTIYF
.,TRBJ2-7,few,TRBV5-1,TGCGCCAGTACCCCTCGAGCTTCGAACGAGCAGTACTTC,CASTPRASNEQYF
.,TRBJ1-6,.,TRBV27,TGTGCCAGCAGTAAGAGAGGGGTTTGGGGTTCACCCCTCCACTTT,CASSKRGVWGSPLHF